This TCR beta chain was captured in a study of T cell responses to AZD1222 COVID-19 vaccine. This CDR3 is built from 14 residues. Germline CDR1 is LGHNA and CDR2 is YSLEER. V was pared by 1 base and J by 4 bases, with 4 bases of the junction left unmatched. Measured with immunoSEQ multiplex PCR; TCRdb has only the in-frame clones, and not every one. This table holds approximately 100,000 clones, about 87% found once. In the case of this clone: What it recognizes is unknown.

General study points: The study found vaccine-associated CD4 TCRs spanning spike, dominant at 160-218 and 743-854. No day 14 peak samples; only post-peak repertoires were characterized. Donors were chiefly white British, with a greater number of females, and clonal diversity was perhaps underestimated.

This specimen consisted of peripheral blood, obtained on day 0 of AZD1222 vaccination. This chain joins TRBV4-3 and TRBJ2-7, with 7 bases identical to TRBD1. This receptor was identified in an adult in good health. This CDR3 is CASSQVGRGYEQYF. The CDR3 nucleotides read TGCGCCAGCAGCCAAGTCGGCAGGGGGTACGAGCAGTACTTC.